A single sample is the source of the 25 T cell receptor beta chains below, sequenced in a study of shared clonotypes between healthy human individuals. TCRdb's copy holds only in-frame clones and misses some; the assay was immunoSEQ multiplex PCR. Of a few million clones in the sample, approximately 95% were seen once. The material sequenced was naive CD4+ T cells from PBMCs. Subset: CD45RA+ positively selected. The receptors shown here come from a man aged 18-30 years in good health. Some clones in this sample may be carry-over from other donors' samples.

Concerning this clone itself: This specimen includes other DNA sequences encoding the same CDR3. The rearrangement joins TRBV9 to TRBJ2-1; 10 nucleotides match TRBD2. V lost 3 bases, J lost 4 bases, and 4 bases stayed unmatched. The CDR3 sequence is 15 residues long. From germline, CDR1 is SGDLS and CDR2 YYNGEE. CDR3 amino acids: CASSATSGLYNEQFF. CDR3 nucleotide sequence: TGTGCCAGCAGCGCGACTAGCGGGCTATACAATGAGCAGTTCTTC.

The chain joins TRBV14 to TRBJ2-2; no firm D call. In germline, CDR1 is SGHDN, CDR2 FVKESK. The V and J ends lost 2 bases and 8 bases respectively, with 9 bases between them. The CDR3 runs to 13 residues. This CDR3 reads CASSQFLQGELFF. CDR3 nucleotides: TGTGCCAGCAGCCAATTCCTCCAAGGGGAGCTGTTTTTT.

The rearrangement links TRBV11-2 to TRBJ2-4; D is possibly TRBD1 or TRBD2 (6 bases each). CDR1 and CDR2 from the germline V gene are SGHAT and FQNNGV. Trimming pared 5 bases from V and 0 bases from J, leaving 14 bases between. The CDR3 runs 16 residues. As DNA, the CDR3 is TGTGCCAGCAGCACAGGGTCGGGGGTAGCCAAAAACATTCAGTACTTC. Its translation is CASSTGSGVAKNIQYF.

For the CDR3, the DNA is TGTGCCAGCAGTTCTGGACAGGTCGGTTCTCAGCCCCAGCATTTT. It codes for CASSSGQVGSQPQHF. The rearrangement links TRBV27 to TRBJ1-5, with 7 bases that match TRBD1. The CDR3 consists of 15 residues. Germline V gene data show CDR1 as MNHEY and CDR2 as SMNVEV (reference sequence). V lost 4 bases to trimming and J lost 6 bases; unmatched junction nucleotides: 9.

The genes are TRBV9 and TRBJ2-3, with D perhaps matching TRBD1 (5 bases). Deletions cut 0 bases from V and 1 base from J, with 15 bases between. This CDR3 contains 17 residues. Germline CDR1 is SGDLS and CDR2 is YYNGEE. The CDR3 DNA reads TGTGCCAGCAGCGTAGTGGACATCGGATTGGGCACAGATACGCAGTATTTT. It codes for CASSVVDIGLGTDTQYF.

This clone was counted a single time. The chain carries TRBV6-4 and TRBJ1-2, with 11 bases that match TRBD1. Germline V gene sequence: CDR1 MRHNA, CDR2 SNTAGT. V dropped 3 bases and J dropped 6; count of bases not matched to a gene: 6. The CDR3 sequence is 15 residues long. CDR3 bases: TGTGCCAGCAGTGAAGAGGACAGGGGGCGGCATGGCTACACCTTC. It translates to CASSEEDRGRHGYTF.

The V and J genes are TRBV6-1 and TRBJ2-4, with D possibly being TRBD1 or TRBD2 (5 bases each). This CDR3 has 18 amino acids. V shed 2 bases and J shed 0 bases, with 17 bases lying between them. Per germline, CDR1 MNHNS and CDR2 SASEGT. This chain's CDR3 is CASSETGRGVVAKNIQYF. The DNA for the CDR3 is TGTGCCAGCAGTGAAACGGGGCGAGGAGTTGTAGCCAAAAACATTCAGTACTTC.

This clone was seen a few times. This rearrangement joins TRBV5-1 to TRBJ2-5; possible D gene TRBD1, 5 bases. The V and J ends lost 0 bases and 5 bases respectively, with 8 bases between them. The CDR3 runs 13 residues. Germline V gene data show CDR1 as SGHRS and CDR2 as YFSETQ. CDR3 amino acids: CASSLGRAETQYF. CDR3 coding DNA: TGCGCCAGCAGCTTGGGCAGGGCGGAGACCCAGTACTTC.

This clone appeared a single time. The rearrangement uses TRBV11-2 and TRBJ2-7; possibly TRBD2 for D (6 bases). CDR1 is SGHAT and CDR2 is FQNNGV in the germline V gene. With 5 bases removed from V and 2 bases from J, the gap between germline ends came to 19 bases. This CDR3 spans 16 amino acids. Here the CDR3 DNA reads TGTGCCAGCAGCAAGTTCACGGGGGAGAGACCCTACGAGCAGTACTTC. Protein sequence: CASSKFTGERPYEQYF.

V gene TRBV27 combines with J gene TRBJ2-7, with no clear D. V was clipped by 5 bases and J by 7 bases, with 12 bases between them. The CDR3 is 12 residues long. Germline V CDR1 and CDR2: MNHEY, SMNVEV (reference sequence). The CDR3 spells CASSGWGREQYF. CDR3 nucleotide sequence: TGTGCCAGCAGTGGATGGGGAAGGGAGCAGTACTTC.

This rearrangement joins TRBV28 to TRBJ2-5; 10 bases align to TRBD2. CDR3 size: 17 residues. CDR1 MDHEN and CDR2 SYDVKM come from the germline V gene. The ends lost 4 bases at V and 5 bases at J; junction bases unmatched: 13. DNA for the CDR3: TGTGCCAGCAGTTCCAACCCCCTAGCGGGAGATGTGGAGACCCAGTACTTC. Translated: CASSSNPLAGDVETQYF.

This chain uses TRBV5-4 with TRBJ2-2; perhaps TRBD1 as D (6 bases). CDR3 length: 16 residues. Deletions cut 0 bases from V and 4 bases from J, with 13 bases between. Germline V CDR1 and CDR2: SGHNT, YYREEE (reference sequence). The CDR3 DNA reads TGTGCCAGCAGCTTGGGTAGGCAGGGGAGCACCGGGGAGCTGTTTTTT. Its translation is CASSLGRQGSTGELFF.

The chain uses TRBV6-6 and TRBJ2-7, with unresolved D. This CDR3 comprises 14 residues. Trimming took off 0 bases at V and 3 bases at J, with 9 bases between the two ends. The V gene's germline CDR1 is MNHNY and CDR2 SVGAGI (reference sequence). CDR3 sequence reads: CASSYSLSYYEQYF. As DNA, the CDR3 is TGTGCCAGCAGTTACTCCCTATCCTACTACGAGCAGTACTTC.

The rearrangement links TRBV2 to TRBJ2-5; D is unresolved. Germline V gene sequence: CDR1 SNHLY, CDR2 FYNNEI. CDR3 length: 12 amino acids. Trimming cost V 8 bases and J 11 bases, with 18 bases left between them. CDR3 loop: CASGRVGPIQYF. For the CDR3, the DNA is TGTGCCAGCGGCCGCGTCGGTCCGATTCAGTACTTC.

The CDR3 coding sequence is TGTGCCAGCAGCTCAGTACCTGGGACAGGGCTGGTTCAAGTC. This gives the protein CASSSVPGTGLVQV. The rearrangement joins TRBV7-9 to TRBJ2-7; 9 nucleotides agree with TRBD1. CDR1 is SEHNR and CDR2 is FQNEAQ in the germline V gene (reference sequence). The CDR3 has 14 residues.

The V call is TRBV2, the J call TRBJ2-5; 10 positions agree with TRBD2. This CDR3 is 15 amino acids long. J gave up 5 bases and V 3 bases, and 6 bases lay outside the gene matches. The V gene's germline CDR1 is SNHLY and CDR2 FYNNEI. For the CDR3, the DNA is TGTGCCAGCAGTGATGCTAGCGGGAGCGCCGAGACCCAGTACTTC. It is translated as CASSDASGSAETQYF.

The chain couples TRBV14 to TRBJ2-1, with 7 bases identical to TRBD2. The germline V gene has CDR1 SGHDN and CDR2 FVKESK. The length of the CDR3 is 15 residues. V lost 5 bases and J lost 6; bases outside the gene matches: 10. The CDR3 sequence is CASSLGGSKRNEQFF. Written as DNA, the CDR3 is TGTGCCAGCAGCTTGGGCGGGAGTAAGCGCAATGAGCAGTTCTTC. The variable domain in full, completed from reference TRBV14 and TRBJ2-1, reads EAGVTQFPSHSVIEKGQTVTLRCDPISGHDNLYWYRRVMGKEIKFLLHFVKESKQDESGMPNNRFLAERTGGTYSTLKVQPAELEDSGVYFCASSLGGSKRNEQFFGPGTRLTVL.

This rearrangement joins TRBV5-6 to TRBJ2-1; D is perhaps TRBD2 (5 bases). V lost 2 bases, J lost 7 bases, and 7 bases lay in between. CDR1 is SGHDT and CDR2 is YYEEEE in the germline V gene. CDR3 length equals 12 residues. As DNA, the CDR3 is TGTGCCAGCAGCTTCGTAGCGAATGAGCAGTTCTTC. Its protein is CASSFVANEQFF.

J is TRBJ1-3 and V is TRBV18; D is possibly TRBD1 (5 bases). The CDR3 is 17 residues long. V shed 1 base and J shed 0 bases, with 13 bases lying between them. Germline assignment: CDR1 KGHSH and CDR2 LQKENI. CDR3: CASSPRAEGFSGNTIYF. CDR3 nucleotide sequence: TGTGCCAGCTCACCACGGGCAGAGGGGTTCTCTGGAAACACCATATATTTT.

The chain has TRBV28 and TRBJ1-2, with D possibly matching TRBD1 (5 bases). Trimming stripped 2 bases from V and 6 bases from J, with 10 bases between. CDR3 length: 13 amino acids. The germline V gene has CDR1 MDHEN and CDR2 SYDVKM. The CDR3 loop is CASSLRQRHGYTF. In DNA form, the CDR3 reads TGTGCCAGCAGTTTAAGACAGCGGCATGGCTACACCTTC.

The rearrangement joins TRBV4-3 to TRBJ2-2, with D maybe TRBD2 (6 bases). Trimming shortened V by 4 bases and J by 2 bases, and 20 bases separated the two germline ends. Germline CDR1 and CDR2: LGHNA and YSLEER. CDR3 length: 18 amino acids. CDR3 in amino acids: CASSPSPGLATNTGELFF. The CDR3 DNA reads as TGCGCCAGCAGCCCCAGCCCCGGCCTAGCGACCAACACCGGGGAGCTGTTTTTT.

This chain joins TRBV11-2 and TRBJ2-3; D unresolved. The germline CDR1 and CDR2 sequences are SGHAT and FQNNGV. V lost 2 bases, J lost 6 bases, and 12 bases lay in between. This CDR3 is built from 14 residues. The DNA for the CDR3 is TGTGCCAGCAGCTTAAATAGGCAAGGCGATACGCAGTATTTT. It is translated as CASSLNRQGDTQYF.

The J gene is TRBJ2-1, the V gene TRBV9, with 14 bases fitting TRBD2. The germline V gene encodes CDR1 SGDLS and CDR2 YYNGEE. V lost 4 bases, J lost 0 bases, and 6 bases stayed unmatched. This CDR3 has 18 residues. CDR3 DNA: TGTGCCAGCAGCTCGAGGACTAGCGGGAGGTTCTCCTACAATGAGCAGTTCTTC. Translating it yields CASSSRTSGRFSYNEQFF.

The genes are TRBV7-2 and TRBJ2-2; TRBD2 matches 7 bases. The CDR3 spans 16 residues. CDR1 SGHTA and CDR2 FQGNSA come from the germline V gene. V lost 5 bases, J lost 0 bases, and 6 bases stayed unmatched. The CDR3 spells CASSGHLAANTGELFF. Written as DNA, the CDR3 is TGTGCCAGCAGCGGTCACCTAGCGGCGAACACCGGGGAGCTGTTTTTT.

The chain is built from TRBV5-1 and TRBJ2-5; 8 nucleotides line up with TRBD1. With the DNA end fitting TRBJ2-7 better, the J assignment may be wrong. Germline CDR1 is SGHRS and CDR2 is YFSETQ. This CDR3 comprises 14 residues. The CDR3 protein is CASSLSTGGYEQYF. DNA for the CDR3: TGCGCCAGCAGCTTATCAACAGGGGGCTACGAGCAGTACTTC.